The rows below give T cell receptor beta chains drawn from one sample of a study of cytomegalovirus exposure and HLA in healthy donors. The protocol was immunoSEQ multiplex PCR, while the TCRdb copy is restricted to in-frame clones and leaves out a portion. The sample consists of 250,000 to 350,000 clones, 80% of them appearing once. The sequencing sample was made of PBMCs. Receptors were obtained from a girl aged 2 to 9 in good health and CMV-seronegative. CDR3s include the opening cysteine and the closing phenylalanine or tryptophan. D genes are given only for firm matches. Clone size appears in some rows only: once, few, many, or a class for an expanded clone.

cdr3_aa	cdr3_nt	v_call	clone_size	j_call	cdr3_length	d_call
CAWNWVGANSPLHF	TGTGCCTGGAATTGGGTAGGGGCCAATTCACCCCTCCACTTT	TRBV30	-	TRBJ1-6	14	-
CASSQRTGTNEKLFF	TGCGCCAGCAGCCAAAGGACAGGGACAAATGAAAAACTGTTTTTT	TRBV5-1	-	TRBJ1-4	15	TRBD1
CASSLGTSGGFGYEQYF	TGCGCCAGCAGCCTAGGGACTAGCGGGGGGTTTGGCTACGAGCAGTACTTC	TRBV4-1	-	TRBJ2-7	17	TRBD2
CASSLQGAYRLRVTGYTF	TGTGCCAGCAGCTTACAGGGGGCTTACCGCTTAAGGGTCACTGGCTACACCTTC	TRBV7-8	-	TRBJ1-2	18	TRBD1
CASSPTGTGTYGYTF	TGTGCCAGCAGTCCGACCGGGACAGGCACCTATGGCTACACCTTC	TRBV6-6	-	TRBJ1-2	15	TRBD1
CASSGLAGIGETQYF	TGTGCCAGCAGTGGACTAGCGGGGATAGGGGAGACCCAGTACTTC	TRBV2	-	TRBJ2-5	15	TRBD2
CASSIGDRGRLWETQYF	TGTGCCAGTAGTATAGGGGACAGGGGGCGACTTTGGGAGACCCAGTACTTC	TRBV19	few	TRBJ2-5	17	TRBD1
CATSRGTYPNTGELFF	TGTGCCACCAGCAGAGGGACATACCCGAACACCGGGGAGCTGTTTTTT	TRBV15	-	TRBJ2-2	16	-
CASSPDRGVGTGELFF	TGTGCCAGCAGCCCTGACAGGGGCGTAGGCACCGGGGAGCTGTTTTTT	TRBV5-7	-	TRBJ2-2	16	TRBD1
CASSPDSGEQFF	TGTGCCAGCAGCCCTGACAGCGGGGAGCAGTTCTTC	TRBV11-3	-	TRBJ2-1	12	-
CASSQDAGTSGYEQYF	TGCGCCAGCAGCCAAGACGCGGGGACTAGCGGCTACGAGCAGTACTTC	TRBV4-1	once	TRBJ2-7	16	TRBD2
CASRTTSGGIYEQFF	TGTGCCAGCAGGACCACTAGCGGGGGAATCTATGAGCAGTTCTTC	TRBV6-5	-	TRBJ2-1	15	TRBD2
CASGLVRERVTDTQYF	TGTGCTAGTGGTTTGGTACGGGAGAGGGTCACAGATACGCAGTATTTT	TRBV12-5	-	TRBJ2-3	16	-
CASSGNRGGTEAFF	TGTGCCAGCAGTGGGAACAGGGGGGGCACTGAAGCTTTCTTT	TRBV6-1	-	TRBJ1-1	14	TRBD1
CASSPGLAGGLETQYF	TGTGCCAGCAGCCCTGGACTAGCGGGGGGGCTCGAGACCCAGTACTTC	TRBV7-2	-	TRBJ2-5	16	TRBD2
CASRPSSGANVLTF	TGTGCCAGCAGGCCCAGCTCTGGGGCCAACGTCCTGACTTTC	TRBV27	-	TRBJ2-6	14	-
CASSLVLAGGPYEQYF	TGTGCCAGCAGCTTAGTCCTAGCGGGAGGCCCCTACGAGCAGTACTTC	TRBV7-8	-	TRBJ2-7	16	TRBD2
CASSLESQLRQFF	TGTGCCAGCAGCTTAGAATCCCAACTAAGGCAGTTCTTC	TRBV7-2	-	TRBJ2-1	13	-
CATSRDGAGGVGETQYF	TGTGCCACCAGCAGAGATGGGGCAGGGGGCGTAGGAGAGACCCAGTACTTC	TRBV15	once	TRBJ2-5	17	TRBD1
CASSFAGGPTAIEQYF	TGTGCCAGCAGTTTCGCGGGGGGGCCTACAGCTATCGAGCAGTACTTC	TRBV27	-	TRBJ2-7	16	TRBD2
CASSPSGRDTGELFF	TGTGCCAGCAGCCCTAGTGGCAGGGACACCGGGGAGCTGTTTTTT	TRBV7-8	-	TRBJ2-2	15	-
CASTRRMVRGSAGELFF	TGTGCCAGCACCCGGCGGATGGTACGGGGAAGCGCCGGGGAGCTGTTTTTT	TRBV28	once	TRBJ2-2	17	-
CASSFGTGSTEAFF	TGTGCCAGCAGCTTCGGGACAGGGAGCACTGAAGCTTTCTTT	TRBV7-2	once	TRBJ1-1	14	TRBD1
CASSPPWTGGSYEQYF	TGTGCCAGCTCACCACCCTGGACAGGGGGCTCCTACGAGCAGTACTTC	TRBV18	-	TRBJ2-7	16	TRBD1
CASSTSGLSYNEQFF	TGCGCCAGCAGCACTAGCGGGCTCTCCTACAATGAGCAGTTCTTC	TRBV5-1	-	TRBJ2-1	15	TRBD2
CASSTGLAGGQETQYF	TGTGCCAGCAGCACCGGGCTAGCGGGAGGGCAAGAGACCCAGTACTTC	TRBV5-4	-	TRBJ2-5	16	TRBD2
CASGVGRSRPGLSYEQYF	TGTGCCAGTGGCGTTGGACGTTCCAGACCAGGGCTCTCCTACGAGCAGTACTTC	TRBV28	-	TRBJ2-7	18	-
CASSLDRGREKLFF	TGTGCCAGCAGCTTAGACAGGGGACGTGAAAAACTGTTTTTT	TRBV7-6	-	TRBJ1-4	14	TRBD1
CASSPAGGAGNEKLFF	TGTGCCAGCAGCCCCGCAGGGGGCGCTGGTAATGAAAAACTGTTTTTT	TRBV7-6	-	TRBJ1-4	16	TRBD1
CASSEGPSGGGEQYF	TGTGCCAGCAGTGAAGGCCCTAGCGGGGGGGGCGAGCAGTACTTC	TRBV6-1	-	TRBJ2-7	15	TRBD2
CASSLGAGADYEQYF	TGCGCCAGCAGCTTGGGAGCGGGAGCTGACTACGAGCAGTACTTC	TRBV5-1	once	TRBJ2-7	15	TRBD2
CASSLQGFLEYEQYF	TGCGCCAGCAGCTTACAGGGATTTCTTGAATACGAGCAGTACTTC	TRBV5-1	-	TRBJ2-7	15	-
CASRNRVIGNQPQHF	TGTGCCAGCAGGAACAGGGTAATCGGCAATCAGCCCCAGCATTTT	TRBV28	-	TRBJ1-5	15	-
CASTPLTGTWEQYF	TGTGCCAGCACCCCCTTGACAGGGACTTGGGAGCAGTACTTC	TRBV28	-	TRBJ2-7	14	-
CASSVAPGSTDTQYF	TGTGCCAGCAGCGTAGCTCCAGGGAGCACAGATACGCAGTATTTT	TRBV9	once	TRBJ2-3	15	-
CASRSGSTDTQYF	TGCGCCAGCCGTAGCGGGAGCACAGATACGCAGTATTTT	TRBV4-1	-	TRBJ2-3	13	TRBD2
CASSFFPGNYGYTF	TGTGCCAGCAGTTTTTTTCCAGGGAACTATGGCTACACCTTC	TRBV28	-	TRBJ1-2	14	-
CASSHNRAGRAFF	TGTGCCAGCAGCCACAACAGGGCGGGTCGGGCTTTCTTT	TRBV14	-	TRBJ1-1	13	-
CASSEYSQRDGTQYF	TGTGCCAGCAGTGAATATTCCCAGCGTGACGGTACGCAGTATTTT	TRBV25-1	few	TRBJ2-3	15	-
CASSLGLAIYNEQFF	TGTGCCAGCAGTTTGGGACTAGCGATCTACAATGAGCAGTTCTTC	TRBV28	once	TRBJ2-1	15	TRBD2
CASSLWPIGGQPQHF	TGTGCCAGCAGTTTATGGCCCATCGGGGGTCAGCCCCAGCATTTT	TRBV28	-	TRBJ1-5	15	-
CASSYELAGGKNIQYF	TGTGCCAGCAGCTACGAGTTAGCGGGGGGGAAAAACATTCAGTACTTC	TRBV7-6	once	TRBJ2-4	16	TRBD2
CASSFIEGDRSYEQYF	TGTGCCAGCAGTTTCATAGAGGGGGACCGATCCTACGAGCAGTACTTC	TRBV28	-	TRBJ2-7	16	-
CASSLRTATGELFF	TGCGCCAGCAGCTTGAGGACAGCCACCGGGGAGCTGTTTTTT	TRBV5-1	-	TRBJ2-2	14	-
CASSPPTRAGELFF	TGTGCCAGCTCACCCCCCACTCGAGCCGGGGAGCTGTTTTTT	TRBV18	-	TRBJ2-2	14	-